The entry below gives a single T cell receptor beta chain sequence along with its context. This entry comes from a study of blood T cell repertoires in COVID-19. Overall study context: In each case, the material was cDNA or gDNA derived from T cells, B-cell-depleted T cells, or PBMCs.

There are 18 residues in the CDR3. The repertoire was sequenced with immunoSEQ multiplex PCR; TCRdb's copy has only in-frame clones and lacks some. The table lists some 89,000 clones, about nine tenths of them singletons. The sequenced sample consisted of peripheral blood. The V call is TRBV21-1, the J call TRBJ2-5; TRBD2 is the table's D call and was not checked against the DNA. TRBV21-1 is described as a pseudogene. This sequence was found in a middle-aged man with acute or convalescent COVID-19. CDR3 sequence reads: CASSKVAGGLFRQETQYF. The DNA for the CDR3 is TGTGCCAGCAGCAAAGTTGCGGGGGGTCTTTTTCGCCAAGAGACCCAGTACTTC.